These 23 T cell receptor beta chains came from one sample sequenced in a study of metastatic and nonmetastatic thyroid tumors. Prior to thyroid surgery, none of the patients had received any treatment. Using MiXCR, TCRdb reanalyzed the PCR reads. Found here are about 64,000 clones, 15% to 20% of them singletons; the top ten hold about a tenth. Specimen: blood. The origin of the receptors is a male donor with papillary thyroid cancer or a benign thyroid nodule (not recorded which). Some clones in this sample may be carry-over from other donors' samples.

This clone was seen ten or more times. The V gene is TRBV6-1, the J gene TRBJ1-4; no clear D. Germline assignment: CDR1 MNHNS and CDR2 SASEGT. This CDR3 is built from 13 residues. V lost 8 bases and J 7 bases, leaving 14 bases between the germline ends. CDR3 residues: CASHQWGGEKLFF. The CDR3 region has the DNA TGTGCCAGCCACCAGTGGGGAGGTGAAAAACTGTTTTTT.

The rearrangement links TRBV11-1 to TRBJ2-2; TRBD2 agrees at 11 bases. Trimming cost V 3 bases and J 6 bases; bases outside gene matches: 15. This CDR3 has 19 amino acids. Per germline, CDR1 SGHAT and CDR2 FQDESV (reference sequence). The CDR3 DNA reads TGTGCCAGCAGCTTGCGATTAGCGGGGGGGAGAATGATCGCCGGGGAGCTGTTTTTT. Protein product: CASSLRLAGGRMIAGELFF. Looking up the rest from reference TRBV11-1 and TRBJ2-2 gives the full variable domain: EAEVAQSPRYKITEKSQAVAFWCDPISGHATLYWYRQILGQGPELLVQFQDESVVDDSQLPKDRFSAERLKGVDSTLKIQPAELGDSAMYLCASSLRLAGGRMIAGELFFGEGSRLTVL.

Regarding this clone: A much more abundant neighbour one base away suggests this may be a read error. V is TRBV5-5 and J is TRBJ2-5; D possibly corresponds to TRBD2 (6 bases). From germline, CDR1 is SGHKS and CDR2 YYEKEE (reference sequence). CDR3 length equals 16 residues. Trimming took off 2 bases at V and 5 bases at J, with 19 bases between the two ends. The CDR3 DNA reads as TGTGCCAGCAGCTTTATTCGGGAGTTAGGTGTGGAGACCCAGTACTTC. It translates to CASSFIRELGVETQYF.

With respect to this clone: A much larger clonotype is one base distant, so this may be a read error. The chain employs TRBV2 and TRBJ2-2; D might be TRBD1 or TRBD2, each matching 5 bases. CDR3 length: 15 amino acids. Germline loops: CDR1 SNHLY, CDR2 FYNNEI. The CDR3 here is CDSSAGTPRVGELFF. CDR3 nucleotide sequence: TGTGACAGCAGCGCCGGGACCCCGAGGGTCGGGGAGCTGTTTTTT.

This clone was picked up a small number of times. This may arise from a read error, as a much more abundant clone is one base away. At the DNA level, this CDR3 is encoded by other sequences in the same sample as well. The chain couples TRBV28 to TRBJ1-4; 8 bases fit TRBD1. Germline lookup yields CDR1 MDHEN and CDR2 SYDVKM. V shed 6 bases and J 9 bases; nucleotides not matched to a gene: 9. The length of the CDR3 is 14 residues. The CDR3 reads CASSLGQESQKLFF. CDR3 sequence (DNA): TGTGCCAGCAGCTTGGGACAGGAGTCTCAAAAACTGTTTTTT.

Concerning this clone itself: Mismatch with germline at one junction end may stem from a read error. CDR3 DNA: TGTGCCAGCAGCTTACGTGTGGTGTCTAGCGGGGTTCCCTACAATGAGCAGTTCTTT. Translation gives CASSLRVVSSGVPYNEQFF. This chain links TRBV7-6 with TRBJ2-1; 9 bases agree with TRBD2. Germline CDR1 and CDR2: SGHVS and FNYEAQ. The CDR3 consists of 19 residues.

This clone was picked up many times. The CDR3: CASSVGGLGNTIYF. CDR3 coding DNA: TGTGCCAGCAGCGTAGGGGGACTCGGAAACACCATATATTTT. V is TRBV9 and J is TRBJ1-3; D possibly corresponds to TRBD1 (5 bases). The CDR3 contains 14 residues. The germline gives CDR1 SGDLS, CDR2 YYNGEE. V lost 0 bases to trimming and J lost 4 bases, with 8 bases between them.

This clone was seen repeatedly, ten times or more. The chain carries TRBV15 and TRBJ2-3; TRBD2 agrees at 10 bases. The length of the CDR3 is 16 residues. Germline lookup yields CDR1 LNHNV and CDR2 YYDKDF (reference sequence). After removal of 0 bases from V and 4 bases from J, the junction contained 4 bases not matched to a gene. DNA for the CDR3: TGTGCCACCAGCAGAGAAGCGGGAGGGCCCTCAGATACGCAGTATTTT. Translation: CATSREAGGPSDTQYF.

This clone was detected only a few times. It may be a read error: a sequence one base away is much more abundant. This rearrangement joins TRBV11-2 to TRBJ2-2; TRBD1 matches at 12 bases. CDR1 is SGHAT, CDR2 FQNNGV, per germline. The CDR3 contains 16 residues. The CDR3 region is CASSTGQGADTWELFF. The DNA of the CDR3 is TGTGCCAGCAGCACGGGACAGGGGGCGGACACCTGGGAGCTGTTTTTT.

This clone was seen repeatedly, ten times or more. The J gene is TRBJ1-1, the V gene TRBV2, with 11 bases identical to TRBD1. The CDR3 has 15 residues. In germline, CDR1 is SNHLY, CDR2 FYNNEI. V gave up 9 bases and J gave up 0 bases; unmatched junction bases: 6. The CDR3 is CARGGQGGMNTEAFF. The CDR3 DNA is TGTGCCAGGGGGGGACAGGGGGGTATGAACACTGAAGCTTTCTTT.

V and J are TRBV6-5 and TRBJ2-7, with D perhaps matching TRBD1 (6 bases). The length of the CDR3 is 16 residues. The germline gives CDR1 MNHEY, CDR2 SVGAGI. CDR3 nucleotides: TGTGCCAGCATTTACTCCCGACCAGCCAGGGGCTACGAGCAGTACGTC. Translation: CASIYSRPARGYEQYV.

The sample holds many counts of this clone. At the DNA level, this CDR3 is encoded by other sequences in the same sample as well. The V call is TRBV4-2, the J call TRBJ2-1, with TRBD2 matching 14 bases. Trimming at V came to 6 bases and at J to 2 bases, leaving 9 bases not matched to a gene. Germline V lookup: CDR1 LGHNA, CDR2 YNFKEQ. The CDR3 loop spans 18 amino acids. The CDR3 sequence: CASSPGTSGRLAYNEQFF. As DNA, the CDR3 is TGTGCCAGCAGTCCAGGGACTAGCGGGAGATTGGCCTACAATGAGCAGTTCTTC.

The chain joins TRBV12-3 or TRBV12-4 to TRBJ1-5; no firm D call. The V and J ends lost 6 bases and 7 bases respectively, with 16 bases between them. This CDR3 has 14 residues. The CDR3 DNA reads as TGTGCCAGCAGCGCTCGGGAGGGAGTGCAGCCCCAGCATTTT. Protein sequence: CASSAREGVQPQHF.

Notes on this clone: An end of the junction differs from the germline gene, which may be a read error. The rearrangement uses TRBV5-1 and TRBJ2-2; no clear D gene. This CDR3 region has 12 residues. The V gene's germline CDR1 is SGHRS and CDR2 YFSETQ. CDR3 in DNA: TGCGCCAGCAGCTTGGTGAGCGCGGAGCTGTCTTTT. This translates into CASSLVSAELSF.

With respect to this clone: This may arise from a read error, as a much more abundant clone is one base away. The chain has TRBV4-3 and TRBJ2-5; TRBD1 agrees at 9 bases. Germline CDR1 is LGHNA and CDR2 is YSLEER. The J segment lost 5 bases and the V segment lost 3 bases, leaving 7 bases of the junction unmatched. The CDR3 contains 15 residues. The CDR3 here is CASSQKQGASETQYF. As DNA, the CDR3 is TGCGCCAGCAGCCAGAAACAGGGGGCCTCTGAGACCCAGTACTTC.

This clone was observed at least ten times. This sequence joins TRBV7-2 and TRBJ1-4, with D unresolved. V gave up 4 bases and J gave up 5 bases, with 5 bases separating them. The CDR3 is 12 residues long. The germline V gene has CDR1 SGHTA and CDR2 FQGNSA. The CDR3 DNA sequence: TGTGCCAGCAGCTCCCCGAATGAAAAACTGTTTTTT. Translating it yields CASSSPNEKLFF.

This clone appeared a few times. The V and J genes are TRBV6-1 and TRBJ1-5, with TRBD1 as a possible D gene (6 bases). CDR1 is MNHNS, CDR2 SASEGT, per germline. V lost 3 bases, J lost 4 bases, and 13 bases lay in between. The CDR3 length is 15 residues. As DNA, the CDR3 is TGTGCCAGCAGTGATAAGGACAGAGAGAATCAGCCCCAGCATTTT. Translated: CASSDKDRENQPQHF.

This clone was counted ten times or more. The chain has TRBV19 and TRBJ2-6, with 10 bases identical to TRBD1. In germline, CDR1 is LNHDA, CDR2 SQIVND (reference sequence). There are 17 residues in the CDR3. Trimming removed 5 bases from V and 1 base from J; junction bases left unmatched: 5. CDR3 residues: CASSRGTGASGANVLTF. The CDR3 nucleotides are TGTGCCAGTAGTCGAGGGACAGGGGCATCTGGGGCCAACGTCCTGACTTTC.

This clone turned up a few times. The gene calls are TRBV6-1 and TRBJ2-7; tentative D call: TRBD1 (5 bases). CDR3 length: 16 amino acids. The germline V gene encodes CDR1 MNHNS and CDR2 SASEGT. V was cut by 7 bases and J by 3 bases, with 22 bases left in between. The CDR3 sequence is CASTPRAGSLLYEQYF. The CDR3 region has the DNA TGTGCCAGCACCCCCCGAGCAGGGTCGCTACTCTACGAGCAGTACTTC.

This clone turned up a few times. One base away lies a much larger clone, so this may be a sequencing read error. The CDR3 spells CAISEFTDSTHEQFF. CDR3 nucleotides: TGTGCCATCAGTGAGTTTACAGACTCTACCCATGAGCAGTTCTTC. The chain has TRBV10-3 and TRBJ2-1; D gene uncertain. V dropped 1 base and J dropped 8 bases, with 15 bases sitting between them. The CDR3 runs to 15 residues. From germline, CDR1 is ENHRY and CDR2 SYGVKD.

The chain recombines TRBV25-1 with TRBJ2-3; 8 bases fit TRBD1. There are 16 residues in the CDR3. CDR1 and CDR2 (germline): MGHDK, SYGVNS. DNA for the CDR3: TGTTCCACCAGGACTGGACAGGGCGGTCGCACAGATACGCAGTATTTT. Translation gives CSTRTGQGGRTDTQYF. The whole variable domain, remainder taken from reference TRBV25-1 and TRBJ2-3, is EADIYQTPRYLVIGTGKKITLECSQTMGHDKMYWYQQDPGMELHLIHYSYGVNSTEKGDLSSESTVSRIRTEHFPLTLESARPSHTSQYLCSTRTGQGGRTDTQYFGPGTRLTVL.

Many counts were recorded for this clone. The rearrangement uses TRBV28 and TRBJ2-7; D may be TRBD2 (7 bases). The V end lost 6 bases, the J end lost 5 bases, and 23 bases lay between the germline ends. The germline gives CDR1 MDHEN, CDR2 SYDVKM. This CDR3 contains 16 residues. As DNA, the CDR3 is TGTGCCAGCAGATTAGACGCGGGGGCAGGGGCGGACGAGCAGTACTTC. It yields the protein CASRLDAGAGADEQYF.

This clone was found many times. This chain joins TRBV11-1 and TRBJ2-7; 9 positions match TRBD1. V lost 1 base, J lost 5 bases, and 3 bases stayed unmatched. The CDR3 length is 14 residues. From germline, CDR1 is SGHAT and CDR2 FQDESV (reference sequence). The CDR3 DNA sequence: TGTGCCAGCAGCTTAGTAGGACAGGGGAACGAGCAGTACTTC. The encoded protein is CASSLVGQGNEQYF. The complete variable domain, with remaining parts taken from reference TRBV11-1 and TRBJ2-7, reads EAEVAQSPRYKITEKSQAVAFWCDPISGHATLYWYRQILGQGPELLVQFQDESVVDDSQLPKDRFSAERLKGVDSTLKIQPAELGDSAMYLCASSLVGQGNEQYFGPGTRLTVT.